What follows are 20 T cell receptor beta chains derived from one specimen sequenced in a study of response to subunit inactivated influenza vaccine. TCRdb reprocessed the RT-PCR reads with MiXCR, giving one entry per CDR3 protein. The table records around 850,000 distinct CDR3 sequences, less than 20% of them present only once. This sample comprised PBMCs from blood, obtained 4 to 6 days after vaccination. The receptors were gathered from a man aged 45-65 years who received an inactivated influenza vaccine.

This clonotype has more than one count but fewer than ten. This sequence joins TRBV11-2 and TRBJ1-1; 12 positions agree with TRBD1. Germline CDR1 reads SGHAT; CDR2 reads FQNNGV. The CDR3 is made up of 17 amino acids. The V segment lost 1 base and the J segment 3 bases; nucleotides outside the gene matches: 6. In nucleotides, the CDR3 is TGTGCCAGCAGCTTAGGGGACAGGGGGCCCTACCACACTGAAGCTTTCTTT. It yields the protein CASSLGDRGPYHTEAFF.

This clonotype was recorded a few times. The V call is TRBV4-3, the J call TRBJ1-5; the D gene is possibly TRBD1 (6 bases). Trimming cost V 4 bases and J 8 bases, with 18 bases left between them. The germline V gene encodes CDR1 LGHNA and CDR2 YSLEER. This CDR3 is built from 15 residues. The CDR3 spells CASSPIWGGKEPQHF. The CDR3 DNA reads as TGCGCCAGCAGCCCAATATGGGGGGGCAAGGAGCCCCAGCATTTT.

In this sample, this clonotype turned up a few times. The chain joins TRBV28 to TRBJ2-5; D might be TRBD1 or TRBD2, each matching 6 bases. Trimming took 2 bases from V and 3 from J, leaving 13 bases between them. Looked up from germline, CDR1 is MDHEN and CDR2 is SYDVKM. The CDR3 is 15 amino acids. The CDR3 DNA follows: TGTGCCAGCAGTTTAAGAACGGGGGCCAAAGAGACCCAGTACTTC. Its translation is CASSLRTGAKETQYF.

This clonotype has just a few counts. This rearrangement joins TRBV7-9 to TRBJ1-3; TRBD1 might be the D (6 bases). The V gene lost 6 bases and the J gene lost 2 bases, with 11 bases spanning the gap. The CDR3 is 14 amino acids. Germline-derived CDR1 and CDR2 are SEHNR and FQNEAQ (reference sequence). In DNA form, the CDR3 reads TGTGCCAGCAGTCCCAGGGGAGCTGGAAACACCATATATTTT. Protein: CASSPRGAGNTIYF.

The gene calls are TRBV4-1 and TRBJ1-4, with D perhaps matching TRBD1 (6 bases). Germline CDR1 and CDR2: MGHRA and YSYEKL. Trimming removed 5 bases from V and 0 bases from J, with 16 bases in between. The CDR3 contains 17 residues. The CDR3 region is CASSFRGGRATNEKLFF. In DNA form, the CDR3 reads TGCGCCAGCAGCTTCCGCGGGGGCCGCGCAACTAATGAAAAACTGTTTTTT.

This clonotype was detected many times. The V gene is TRBV21-1, the J gene TRBJ1-2; the tabulated D call, TRBD1, remains unverified against the DNA. TRBV21-1 is deemed a pseudogene. The CDR3 is 16 residues long. The CDR3: CASSKMGAQGNYGYTF. The CDR3 DNA follows: TGTGCCAGCAGCAAGATGGGGGCTCAAGGGAACTATGGCTACACCTTC.

The rearrangement uses TRBV2 and TRBJ1-5; 8 nucleotides line up with TRBD1. V trimming: 6 bases; J trimming: 7 bases; junction bases outside the gene matches: 14. CDR1 is SNHLY and CDR2 is FYNNEI in the germline V gene. The CDR3 totals 16 residues. CDR3 bases: TGTGCCAGCAGCCAAGGAGGGACAGGAGGGTACCAGCCCCAGCATTTT. It codes for CASSQGGTGGYQPQHF.

This clonotype was seen a single time. This chain connects TRBV7-9 to TRBJ2-5, with D possibly TRBD2 on 5 matching bases. The CDR3 runs 15 residues. V lost 5 bases, J lost 0 bases, and 13 bases lay in between. Per germline, CDR1 SEHNR and CDR2 FQNEAQ (reference sequence). CDR3 sequence reads: CASSDSGRNQETQYF. The CDR3 nucleotides are TGTGCCAGCAGCGATTCGGGGAGAAACCAAGAGACCCAGTACTTC.

The chain couples TRBV7-9 to TRBJ2-3; 9 bases map to TRBD2. The CDR3 contains 16 residues. Germline loops: CDR1 SEHNR, CDR2 FQNEAQ (reference sequence). V shed 5 bases and J 1 base; nucleotides not matched to a gene: 7. DNA for the CDR3: TGTGCCAGCAGCCGAGCTTTAGCGGGGGGCACAGATACGCAGTATTTT. This encodes CASSRALAGGTDTQYF.

The rearrangement uses TRBV20-1 and TRBJ2-7; TRBD2 agrees at 8 bases. This CDR3 contains 16 residues. Trimming removed 0 bases from V and 4 bases from J; junction bases left unmatched: 11. CDR1 DFQATT and CDR2 SNEGSKA come from the germline V gene (reference sequence). The CDR3 reads CSARDPRTSGPYEQYF. The CDR3 DNA sequence: TGCAGTGCTAGAGATCCACGAACTAGCGGTCCTTACGAGCAGTACTTC.

The rearrangement uses TRBV20-1 and TRBJ2-4; TRBD2 aligns across 10 bases. The CDR3 has 19 amino acids. The trim removed 0 bases at V and 1 base at J, leaving 12 bases unmatched. CDR1 is DFQATT and CDR2 is SNEGSKA in the germline V gene (reference sequence). The CDR3 nucleotides are TGCAGTGCTAGAGATGCTACTAGCGGGACCCTCCTGGCCAAAAACATTCAGTACTTC. It translates to CSARDATSGTLLAKNIQYF.

The chain combines TRBV9 with TRBJ2-3; TRBD2 agrees at 12 bases. Trimming removed 0 bases from V and 5 bases from J; junction bases left unmatched: 4. CDR1 is SGDLS, CDR2 YYNGEE, per germline. The CDR3 sequence is 16 residues long. The CDR3 here is CASSVASGGAGDTQYF. The CDR3 DNA is TGTGCCAGCAGCGTAGCTAGCGGGGGGGCCGGAGATACGCAGTATTTT.

A few counts support this clonotype. The J gene is TRBJ1-6, the V gene TRBV6-5; perhaps TRBD1 as D (5 bases). Germline assignment: CDR1 MNHEY and CDR2 SVGAGI. CDR3 size: 12 residues. V was trimmed by 3 bases and J by 10 bases, leaving 7 bases between them. The CDR3 coding sequence is TGTGCCAGCAGTTATAAGGGGTCACCCCTCCACTTT. Translating gives CASSYKGSPLHF.

This rearrangement joins TRBV3-1 to TRBJ2-7; possible D gene TRBD1, 5 bases. In germline, CDR1 is LGHDT, CDR2 YNNKEL (reference sequence). Deletions cut 1 base from V and 3 bases from J, with 13 bases between. This CDR3 spans 15 amino acids. As DNA, the CDR3 is TGTGCCAGCAGCCAAGCCCCAGGGTATCGCTACGAGCAGTACTTC. Encoded protein: CASSQAPGYRYEQYF.

The chain carries TRBV6-2 or TRBV6-3 and TRBJ2-3; TRBD1 or TRBD2 may be the D gene (6 bases each). The CDR3 covers 15 residues. In germline, CDR1 is MNHEY, CDR2 SVGEGT. The V end was cut by 1 base, the J end by 3 bases, with 11 bases between. CDR3 nucleotides: TGTGCCAGCAGTTACTTGGCGGGACAAACAGATACGCAGTATTTT. Translating gives CASSYLAGQTDTQYF.

The V call is TRBV20-1, the J call TRBJ2-3, with D unresolved. The CDR3 is 12 residues long. V was pared by 8 bases and J by 6 bases, with 15 bases between. The germline V gene has CDR1 DFQATT and CDR2 SNEGSKA (reference sequence). The DNA of the CDR3 is TGCAGTTCTTACGGCCTTGAGGATACGCAGTATTTT. Translating gives CSSYGLEDTQYF.

This clonotype was recorded a few times. The chain uses TRBV29-1 and TRBJ2-7, with D perhaps matching TRBD1 (5 bases). This CDR3 is 13 amino acids long. The V gene's germline CDR1 is SQVTM and CDR2 ANQGSEA. V was cut by 3 bases and J by 3 bases, with 12 bases left in between. The DNA for the CDR3 is TGCAGCGTTGAGGGGCAGGCCGACTACGAGCAGTACTTC. As protein: CSVEGQADYEQYF.

The rearrangement uses TRBV7-2 and TRBJ2-7; tentatively, D is TRBD1 (6 bases). This CDR3 has 12 residues. V lost 5 bases, J lost 7 bases, and 12 bases lay in between. The germline CDR1 and CDR2 sequences are SGHTA and FQGNSA. The CDR3 sequence is CASSAQGWEQYF. The CDR3 DNA reads as TGTGCCAGCAGCGCACAGGGTTGGGAGCAGTACTTC.

This clonotype was observed a handful of times. This chain joins TRBV24-1 and TRBJ2-2, with TRBD2 matching 9 bases. The germline gives CDR1 KGHDR, CDR2 SFDVKD. The CDR3 length is 15 residues. Trimming took 5 bases from V and 4 from J; bases not matched to a gene: 4. DNA for the CDR3: TGTGCCACCAGTGTTAGCGGGAGTTCCACCGGGGAGCTGTTTTTT. Protein: CATSVSGSSTGELFF.

This chain joins TRBV6-5 and TRBJ2-3, with 13 bases fitting TRBD2. The CDR3 has 18 amino acids. From germline, CDR1 is MNHEY and CDR2 SVGAGI. The junction had 13 bases not matched to a gene; V was cut back by 5 bases and J by 5 bases. The CDR3 bases are TGTGCCAGCAGTAACGGACTAGCGGGAGCGGGGTTGGGAGATACGCAGTATTTT. It yields the protein CASSNGLAGAGLGDTQYF.